This T cell receptor (beta chain) stems from a study of shared clonotypes between healthy human individuals. Germline loops: CDR1 MGHRA, CDR2 YSYEKL. The CDR3 totals 15 residues. V was shortened by 5 bases and J by 0 bases, with 11 bases between the two germline ends. Replicate PCRs run on sorted subsets employed approximately 0.2 ug DNA, tens of thousands of T cell genomes. The repertoire was sequenced with immunoSEQ multiplex PCR; TCRdb's copy has only in-frame clones and lacks some. The profile shows 2,100,000 or so clones, approximately 95% of them singletons. The chain is built from TRBV4-1 and TRBJ2-1; D remains ambiguous. Sequencing used naive CD4+ T cells sorted from blood. Subset of the sample: CD45RA+ positively selected. This receptor was obtained from a man in his late teens or twenties in good health. CDR3 residues: CASSSDKSSYNEQFF. In DNA, the CDR3 is TGCGCCAGCAGCTCCGACAAGAGCTCCTACAATGAGCAGTTCTTC.